What follows is one TCR beta chain and its context. The data belong to a study of blood T cell repertoires in COVID-19. Method: immunoSEQ multiplex PCR; TCRdb's copy keeps in-frame clones and lacks some. Of some 200,000 clones in the sample, approximately 80% were seen once. The ends were cut back, 3 bases at V and 8 bases at J, with 14 bases in the middle. The germline gives CDR1 SGDLS, CDR2 YYNGEE. The CDR3 is 14 amino acids. The material sequenced was peripheral blood. This TCR came from a man in his sixties with COVID-19, enrolled during active disease. The V gene is TRBV9, the J gene TRBJ1-4, with unresolved D. CDR3 nucleotide sequence: TGTGCCAGCAGCGCCCACCAAGCAGGCGAAAAACTGTTTTTT. Translated, it gives CASSAHQAGEKLFF.